The 11 T cell receptor beta chains given below trace back to one sample, sequenced in a study of human T cells and chemical hapten exposure. Stated time point: pre-sensitization, week 0. The treatment is: therapeutic diphenylcyclopropenone sensitization with weekly scalp DPC. TCRdb processed the RACE reads anew with MiXCR; each CDR3 protein has one entry. The sample comprises roughly 110,000 distinct CDR3 sequences, 9.5% to 15% of which are singletons, and 1.5% to 2% rests with the top ten. The specimen comprised whole blood, sampled in connection with sensitization to the hapten diphenylcyclopropenone (DPC). The origin of the receptors is a woman aged 45-59 years with alopecia areata. Some clones in this sample may be carry-over from other donors' samples.

The chain couples TRBV4-3 to TRBJ2-1, with D perhaps TRBD2 (7 bases). Trimming left V 4 bases short and J 4 bases short, with 17 bases between. The CDR3 has 16 amino acids. Germline V gene lookup returns CDR1 LGHNA and CDR2 YSLEER. The CDR3 DNA reads TGCGCCAGCAGCCGGGGGGGCGGACAAGTTTACAATGAGCAGTTCTTC. Encoded protein: CASSRGGGQVYNEQFF.

The chain combines TRBV6-2 or TRBV6-3 with TRBJ2-2, with D maybe TRBD1 (5 bases). CDR3 size: 14 residues. Germline V lookup: CDR1 MNHEY, CDR2 SVGEGT. Trimming took off 6 bases at V and 1 base at J, with 9 bases between the two ends. The CDR3 DNA sequence: TGTGCCAGCAGCGGACAATTGAACACCGGGGAGCTGTTTTTT. This codes for CASSGQLNTGELFF.

This clonotype was observed a few times. This chain uses TRBV6-5 with TRBJ1-6; no reliable D call. The V gene's germline CDR1 is MNHEY and CDR2 SVGAGI. Trimming removed 2 bases from V and 9 bases from J, with 5 bases in between. The CDR3 consists of 12 residues. CDR3: CASSYGSSPLHF. CDR3 in DNA: TGTGCCAGCAGTTACGGGAGTTCACCCCTCCACTTT.

This clonotype has more than one count but fewer than ten. The genes are TRBV12-3 or TRBV12-4 and TRBJ1-1; D is undetermined. This CDR3 is 13 amino acids long. V was trimmed by 1 base and J by 5 bases, leaving 8 bases between them. The CDR3 is CASSLVRATEAFF. The CDR3, as DNA: TGTGCCAGCAGTTTAGTGCGGGCTACTGAAGCTTTCTTT.

CDR3 in DNA: TGCAGTGCTAGACCTACAGGGCCCCCAAATGAAAAACTGTTTTTT. Protein sequence: CSARPTGPPNEKLFF. The genes are TRBV20-1 and TRBJ1-4; maybe TRBD1 (6 bases). Between the trimmed V and J ends, which lost 2 bases and 5 bases, there was a span of 15 bases. Germline-derived CDR1 and CDR2 are DFQATT and SNEGSKA (reference sequence). The CDR3 is 15 amino acids.

This clonotype was counted between two and nine times. The rearrangement joins TRBV6-1 to TRBJ2-7; D gene uncertain. Germline loops: CDR1 MNHNS, CDR2 SASEGT. The CDR3 covers 12 residues. The CDR3 DNA is TGTGCAGCTCCGAGCAACTCCTACGAGCAGTACTTC. It encodes CAAPSNSYEQYF.

This clonotype has a handful of counts. J is TRBJ2-3 and V is TRBV12-3 or TRBV12-4, with 7 bases aligning to TRBD1. V shed 3 bases and J 2 bases; nucleotides not matched to a gene: 5. The CDR3 totals 15 residues. The CDR3 sequence is CASSLGQLSTDTQYF. The CDR3 DNA is TGTGCCAGCAGTTTGGGACAGCTATCCACAGATACGCAGTATTTT.

In this sample, this clonotype turned up a few times. The genes are TRBV9 and TRBJ1-1; TRBD1 aligns across 10 bases. The CDR3 is 16 amino acids. V shed 1 base, J shed 6 bases, and the junction held 9 bases outside the gene matches. Germline CDR1 is SGDLS and CDR2 is YYNGEE. CDR3 sequence (DNA): TGTGCCAGCAGCGTACGAGAGACAGGGGGCAGGGCTGAAGCTTTCTTT. Translated, it gives CASSVRETGGRAEAFF.

This clonotype was seen only a few times. The V gene is TRBV5-5, the J gene TRBJ2-1; the D is unclear. Germline assignment: CDR1 SGHKS and CDR2 YYEKEE (reference sequence). Deletions cut 0 bases from V and 8 bases from J, with 9 bases between. The CDR3 is 13 residues long. The CDR3 DNA is TGTGCCAGCAGCTTGGGGCCCTGGGATGAGCAGTTCTTC. It translates to CASSLGPWDEQFF.

This clonotype is labeled as medium-sized. CDR3 in DNA: TGCAGCGCCCGACGGTTGAACACTGAAGCTTTCTTT. The encoded protein is CSARRLNTEAFF. The V gene is TRBV29-1, the J gene TRBJ1-1; D is uncertain. Germline V gene sequence: CDR1 SQVTM, CDR2 ANQGSEA. Trimming removed 7 bases at V and 0 bases at J, with 9 bases between. This CDR3 region has 12 residues.

V usage is TRBV29-1 and J usage is TRBJ2-3; D may be TRBD2 (6 bases). The CDR3 contains 12 residues. The germline V and J ends were trimmed by 7 bases and 9 bases, with 17 bases remaining between them. Looked up from germline, CDR1 is SQVTM and CDR2 is ANQGSEA. The CDR3 region is CSAGPLADTQYF. In nucleotides, the CDR3 is TGCAGCGCTGGGCCCTTAGCGGACACGCAGTATTTT.